Listed here are 23 T cell receptor beta chains from one sample, sequenced in a study of blood T cell repertoires in COVID-19. Method: immunoSEQ multiplex PCR; TCRdb's copy keeps in-frame clones and lacks some. The sample includes 65,000 to 85,000 clones, roughly nine tenths of them seen just once. Sequencing was performed on peripheral blood. The receptors come from a man in his fifties with active COVID-19.

This clone occurred once. V and J are TRBV27 and TRBJ1-2, with D unclear. Germline CDR1 reads MNHEY; CDR2 reads SMNVEV (reference sequence). Trimming shortened V by 2 bases and J by 6 bases, and 10 bases separated the two germline ends. This CDR3 spans 13 amino acids. CDR3 region: CASSLTGLDGYTF. As DNA, the CDR3 is TGTGCCAGCAGTTTAACGGGGTTAGATGGCTACACCTTC.

The gene calls are TRBV19 and TRBJ2-2, with TRBD1 matching over 7 bases. With V trimmed by 7 bases and J by 6 bases, 8 bases remained unmatched. This CDR3 is 14 amino acids long. Germline V gene data show CDR1 as LNHDA and CDR2 as SQIVND (reference sequence). For the CDR3, the DNA is TGTGCCAGTATAAACAGGGGATGGTCCGGGGAGCTGTTTTTT. Translated: CASINRGWSGELFF.

This chain connects TRBV14 to TRBJ2-1; TRBD2 is a possible D gene (5 bases). The CDR3 has 14 residues. Trimming removed 3 bases at V and 9 bases at J, with 15 bases between. CDR1 is SGHDN, CDR2 FVKESK, per germline. The CDR3 DNA sequence: TGTGCCAGCAGCCACGCGGGTACCTGGCGTGAGCAGTTCTTC. It codes for CASSHAGTWREQFF.

This clone was seen only once. The chain links TRBV6-4 to TRBJ2-6, with unresolved D. This CDR3 contains 13 residues. The V end lost 8 bases, the J end lost 1 base, and 6 bases lay between the germline ends. CDR1 MRHNA and CDR2 SNTAGT come from the germline V gene. The CDR3 nucleotides are TGTGCCAGCTCTTTTTCTGGGGCCAACGTCCTGACTTTC. This gives the protein CASSFSGANVLTF.

J is TRBJ1-3 and V is TRBV5-1; D ambiguous. The CDR3 runs 15 residues. Germline values: CDR1 SGHRS, CDR2 YFSETQ. V was cut by 0 bases and J by 7 bases, with 14 bases left in between. The CDR3 protein is CASSLDGRGRNTIYF. The CDR3 coding sequence is TGCGCCAGCAGCTTGGATGGTCGGGGTCGGAACACCATATATTTT.

J is TRBJ2-6 and V is TRBV5-8; tentatively, D is TRBD1 (5 bases). Germline CDR1 is SGHTS and CDR2 is YDEGEE. This CDR3 has 15 amino acids. Trimming pared 3 bases from V and 1 base from J, leaving 8 bases between. As DNA, the CDR3 is TGTGCCAGCAGCTCCGGACATTCTGGGGCCAACGTCCTGACTTTC. It translates to CASSSGHSGANVLTF.

The chain employs TRBV12-3 or TRBV12-4 and TRBJ1-2; 8 bases are shared with TRBD1. Trimming at V came to 10 bases and at J to 7 bases, leaving 8 bases not matched to a gene. CDR3 size: 12 residues. The CDR3 region has the DNA TGTGCCACAGGGGGCCTGGGATTTGGCTACACCTTC. This gives the protein CATGGLGFGYTF.

This clone was found once. The V and J genes are TRBV18 and TRBJ1-3, with a possible D match to TRBD1 (5 bases). The CDR3 is 13 residues long. Germline CDR1 KGHSH, CDR2 LQKENI. Trimming left V 4 bases short and J 6 bases short, with 10 bases between. The DNA for the CDR3 is TGTGCCAGCTCACTGACAGAAGTAAACACCATATATTTT. Its protein product is CASSLTEVNTIYF.

The chain uses TRBV7-2 and TRBJ2-7; TRBD2 aligns across 8 bases. The end of the DNA aligns better with TRBJ2-5, so the J call may be wrong. Germline V gives CDR1 SGHTA, CDR2 FQGNSA. The CDR3 is 16 residues long. CDR3 DNA sequence: TGTGCCAGCAGCTCTTTGGGCGGGGGGCTGCAAGAGACCCAGTACTTC. This sequence encodes CASSSLGGGLQETQYF.

This chain connects TRBV9 to TRBJ2-7, with 8 positions matching TRBD1. This CDR3 region has 15 residues. Germline V gene lookup returns CDR1 SGDLS and CDR2 YYNGEE. With V trimmed by 1 base and J by 6 bases, 9 bases remained unmatched. CDR3 sequence reads: CASSVSGTGGSEQYF. CDR3 DNA: TGTGCCAGCAGCGTAAGTGGGACAGGAGGATCCGAGCAGTACTTC.

The chain recombines TRBV3-1 (or the pseudogene TRBV3-2) with TRBJ1-2; no clear D. The CDR3 loop spans 13 amino acids. V dropped 0 bases and J dropped 4 bases, with 6 bases sitting between them. Germline V gives CDR1 LGHDT, CDR2 YNNKEL (reference sequence). The CDR3 loop is CASSQDLSYGYTF. The CDR3 coding sequence is TGTGCCAGCAGCCAAGATTTGAGCTATGGCTACACCTTC.

The chain recombines TRBV13 with TRBJ2-7, with D possibly TRBD2 on 5 matching bases. This CDR3 contains 15 residues. In germline, CDR1 is PRHDT, CDR2 FYEKMQ (reference sequence). With 5 bases removed from V and 2 bases from J, the gap between germline ends came to 16 bases. The CDR3 DNA is TGTGCCAGCAGCGTCCGGCGGACTCTAACCTACGAGCAGTACTTC. This translates into CASSVRRTLTYEQYF.

This chain uses TRBV23-1 with TRBJ1-4, with 7 positions matching TRBD1. TRBV23-1 is designated an ORF whose function remains uncertain. The length of the CDR3 is 16 residues. V was pared by 7 bases and J by 1 base, with 9 bases of the junction left unmatched. The CDR3 DNA is TGCGCCAGCAAGGACAGGTATGACGAAACTAATGAAAAACTGTTTTTT. Residues: CASKDRYDETNEKLFF.

The rearrangement links TRBV5-6 to TRBJ1-2, with D possibly matching TRBD1 (6 bases). Germline V gene data show CDR1 as SGHDT and CDR2 as YYEEEE. Trimming removed 4 bases from V and 6 bases from J, with 16 bases in between. The CDR3 has 14 amino acids. This CDR3 reads CASSREQGSDGYTF. CDR3 in DNA: TGTGCCAGCAGCCGAGAACAGGGATCGGATGGCTACACCTTC.

This sequence joins TRBV29-1 and TRBJ2-1; weak D call: TRBD1 (6 bases). Trimming cost V 2 bases and J 2 bases, with 10 bases left between them. This CDR3 has 14 amino acids. Germline V gives CDR1 SQVTM, CDR2 ANQGSEA. This chain's CDR3 is CSVEPRGPYNEQFF. DNA for the CDR3: TGCAGCGTTGAACCCAGGGGCCCCTACAATGAGCAGTTCTTC.

The count of this clone is one. This sequence joins TRBV10-3 and TRBJ2-3; 12 bases are a match to TRBD2. Germline CDR1 and CDR2: ENHRY and SYGVKD. The junction had 7 bases not matched to a gene; V was cut back by 6 bases and J by 3 bases. The CDR3 has 16 amino acids. The CDR3, as DNA: TGTGCCATCAGGATGACTAGCGGGGGCCCGACAGATACGCAGTATTTT. As protein: CAIRMTSGGPTDTQYF.

The chain links TRBV3-1 (or the pseudogene TRBV3-2) to TRBJ1-4, with D possibly being TRBD1 (5 bases). Per germline, CDR1 LGHDT and CDR2 YNNKEL (reference sequence). V shed 0 bases and J shed 8 bases, with 10 bases lying between them. This CDR3 spans 14 amino acids. Written as DNA, the CDR3 is TGTGCCAGCAGCCAAGACAGGGTCGTAGAAAAACTGTTTTTT. It codes for CASSQDRVVEKLFF.

The chain recombines TRBV9 with TRBJ1-2; a weak D match, TRBD1 (5 bases). Trimming removed 4 bases from V and 8 bases from J, with 21 bases in between. Germline-derived CDR1 and CDR2 are SGDLS and YYNGEE. The CDR3 is 15 residues long. The CDR3 region is CASSPTSRGGKGYTF. CDR3 sequence (DNA): TGTGCCAGCAGCCCTACCTCCCGCGGGGGAAAGGGCTACACCTTC.

The V and J genes are TRBV6-6 and TRBJ2-5, with D possibly TRBD1 on 5 matching bases. Trimming cost V 4 bases and J 1 base, with 16 bases left between them. The CDR3 contains 16 residues. Per the germline V gene, CDR1 is MNHNY and CDR2 is SVGAGI (reference sequence). CDR3: CASSFLRVATQETQYF. As DNA, the CDR3 is TGTGCCAGCAGTTTCCTCAGGGTGGCTACCCAAGAGACCCAGTACTTC.

V is TRBV6-1 and J is TRBJ2-7; unclear D gene. The CDR3 loop spans 13 amino acids. CDR1 is MNHNS and CDR2 is SASEGT in the germline V gene. The ends were cut back, 2 bases at V and 4 bases at J, with 9 bases in the middle. The CDR3 region has the DNA TGTGCCAGCAGTGAACTTCGAGGATACGAGCAGTACTTC. Its translation is CASSELRGYEQYF.

The rearrangement uses TRBV5-1 and TRBJ2-1; D gene uncertain. CDR3 length equals 15 residues. Germline lookup yields CDR1 SGHRS and CDR2 YFSETQ. Trimming removed 5 bases at V and 0 bases at J, with 12 bases between. The DNA of the CDR3 is TGCGCCAGCAGTCCCACCTTTAGCTCCTACAATGAGCAGTTCTTC. Translated: CASSPTFSSYNEQFF.

J is TRBJ2-1 and V is TRBV6-2 or TRBV6-3; 11 positions match TRBD2. The CDR3 contains 16 residues. With V trimmed by 2 bases and J by 15 bases, 15 bases remained unmatched. Germline CDR1 MNHEY, CDR2 SVGEGT. The CDR3 spells CASSYPEGSGGVLRFF. CDR3 bases: TGTGCCAGCAGTTACCCCGAGGGTAGCGGGGGGGTTCTGAGGTTCTTC.

The genes are TRBV4-3 and TRBJ2-2; the D gene is possibly TRBD2 (6 bases). Between the trimmed V and J ends, which lost 1 base and 6 bases, there was a span of 9 bases. CDR1 and CDR2 (germline): LGHNA, YSLEER. The CDR3 runs to 14 residues. CDR3 in amino acids: CASSQVWGAGELFF. The DNA of the CDR3 is TGCGCCAGCAGCCAAGTGTGGGGGGCCGGGGAGCTGTTTTTT.